This T cell receptor beta chain was sequenced for a study of blood T cell repertoires in COVID-19. TCRdb's copy holds only in-frame clones and misses some; the assay was immunoSEQ multiplex PCR. The data show over 120,000 clones, roughly 89% seen once. With 8 bases clipped from V and 7 bases from J, the junction kept 10 bases outside the gene matches. Germline V gives CDR1 LNHDA, CDR2 SQIVND (reference sequence). The CDR3 runs to 14 residues. The TCR was taken from a woman between 50 and 59 years old with acute or convalescent COVID-19. The chain recombines TRBV19 with TRBJ1-3, with 8 bases that match TRBD1. The sample consisted of peripheral blood. CDR3 sequence: CASLDRDARNTIYF. CDR3 bases: TGTGCCAGTTTGGACAGGGATGCAAGGAACACCATATATTTT.